What follows are 14 T cell receptor beta chains derived from one specimen sequenced in a study of blood T cell repertoires in COVID-19. Clones were sequenced by immunoSEQ multiplex PCR, and TCRdb holds only the in-frame ones, with some missing. The table records roughly 280,000 clones, approximately 90% of them present only once. The sequencing input was PBMCs or T cells enriched from blood (not recorded which). These receptors all stem from a man in his forties or fifties who had been exposed to COVID-19.

The chain has TRBV6-4 and TRBJ2-5; the D gene is possibly TRBD2 (5 bases). Germline V gene data show CDR1 as MRHNA and CDR2 as SNTAGT. The CDR3 has 13 residues. Trimming cost V 5 bases and J 2 bases, with 9 bases left between them. The CDR3 loop is CASSMREQETQYF. The CDR3 nucleotides read TGTGCCAGCAGTATGAGGGAGCAAGAGACCCAGTACTTC.

The chain couples TRBV24-1 to TRBJ1-2, with D tentatively TRBD1 (6 bases). The CDR3 runs to 15 residues. V was shortened by 9 bases and J by 5 bases, with 21 bases between the two germline ends. Germline CDR1 reads KGHDR; CDR2 reads SFDVKD. The CDR3 region has the DNA TGTGCCACCCGGCCGGGGCAGGGGAACAAATATGGCTACACCTTC. Amino acids: CATRPGQGNKYGYTF.

The rearrangement joins TRBV6-6 to TRBJ2-5, with 11 bases matching TRBD2. J was trimmed by 4 bases and V by 6 bases; bases with no gene match: 4. This CDR3 is built from 14 residues. Germline values: CDR1 MNHNY, CDR2 SVGAGI (reference sequence). CDR3 in amino acids: CASRQLAGAETQYF. CDR3 nucleotides: TGTGCCAGCAGACAACTAGCGGGAGCAGAGACCCAGTACTTC.

The chain is built from TRBV27 and TRBJ1-3; D is perhaps TRBD1 (6 bases). The V gene lost 6 bases and the J gene lost 4 bases, with 10 bases spanning the gap. The germline V gene encodes CDR1 MNHEY and CDR2 SMNVEV (reference sequence). The CDR3 has 13 residues. The CDR3 spells CASRITGGNTIYF. The CDR3 nucleotides are TGTGCCAGCAGGATTACAGGGGGAAACACCATATATTTT.

The chain couples TRBV28 to TRBJ2-7, with no clear D. The CDR3 has 15 residues. The germline V and J ends were trimmed by 5 bases and 3 bases, with 17 bases remaining between them. Germline V gene sequence: CDR1 MDHEN, CDR2 SYDVKM. The CDR3 nucleotides read TGTGCCAGCAGTCCGTTTTTGAGACGGGTCTACGAGCAGTACTTC. This gives the protein CASSPFLRRVYEQYF.

The gene calls are TRBV6-2 or TRBV6-3 and TRBJ1-1; 9 positions match TRBD1. Germline CDR1 and CDR2: MNHEY and SVGEGT. The length of the CDR3 is 13 residues. V was clipped by 4 bases and J by 11 bases; unmatched bases: 8. CDR3 residues: CASSLTGGSSAFF. The CDR3 DNA is TGTGCCAGCAGTTTGACAGGGGGATCCTCGGCTTTCTTT.

At least ten counts were recorded for this clone. The gene calls are TRBV28 and TRBJ2-7; 12 nucleotides agree with TRBD2. V shed 6 bases, J shed 3 bases, and the junction held 12 bases outside the gene matches. CDR1 MDHEN and CDR2 SYDVKM come from the germline V gene. This CDR3 is built from 17 residues. CDR3 nucleotides: TGTGCCAGCAGCTCCGGACTAGCGGGACGTCTTTTCTACGAGCAGTACTTC. Translating it yields CASSSGLAGRLFYEQYF.

The CDR3 protein is CASSLSGSFGYTF. The CDR3 DNA is TGTGCCAGCAGCTTGTCAGGGTCGTTTGGCTACACCTTC. The chain couples TRBV11-2 to TRBJ1-2; possibly TRBD1 for D (5 bases). V was clipped by 3 bases and J by 7 bases, with 12 bases between them. The CDR3 sequence is 13 residues long. Per the germline V gene, CDR1 is SGHAT and CDR2 is FQNNGV.

The chain employs TRBV6-2 or TRBV6-3 and TRBJ1-1; TRBD1 might be the D (5 bases). The V gene's germline CDR1 is MNHEY and CDR2 SVGEGT. V was trimmed by 0 bases and J by 7 bases, leaving 12 bases between them. This CDR3 has 14 amino acids. CDR3 nucleotides: TGTGCCAGCAGTTACTCGGTAGGAGGGGTTGAAGCTTTCTTT. It codes for CASSYSVGGVEAFF.

The genes are TRBV25-1 and TRBJ2-2, with D perhaps TRBD1 (5 bases). The CDR3 extends over 12 amino acids. Deletions cut 11 bases from V and 2 bases from J, with 9 bases between. Germline CDR1 reads MGHDK; CDR2 reads SYGVNS. The CDR3 DNA follows: TGTGCCGCAGGGTTTAACACCGGGGAGCTGTTTTTT. This encodes CAAGFNTGELFF.

The chain combines TRBV12-5 with TRBJ1-1; the D gene is possibly TRBD1 (5 bases). V lost 1 base to trimming and J lost 8 bases, with 11 bases between them. This CDR3 spans 13 amino acids. The germline gives CDR1 LGHNT, CDR2 FRNRAP. The CDR3 here is CASGLAQGGEAFF. The CDR3 DNA sequence: TGTGCTAGTGGTTTGGCCCAGGGTGGAGAAGCTTTCTTT. Variable domain in full (rest from reference TRBV12-5 and TRBJ1-1): DARVTQTPRHKVTEMGQEVTMRCQPILGHNTVFWYRQTMMQGLELLAYFRNRAPLDDSGMPKDRFSAEMPDATLATLKIQPSEPRDSAVYFCASGLAQGGEAFFGQGTRLTVV.

The chain recombines TRBV5-6 with TRBJ1-4; D gene ambiguous. The germline V and J ends were trimmed by 1 base and 8 bases, with 18 bases remaining between them. CDR3 length: 16 amino acids. The germline V gene has CDR1 SGHDT and CDR2 YYEEEE. CDR3 sequence: CASSLFADYLREKLFF. The CDR3 DNA reads as TGTGCCAGCAGCTTGTTTGCGGACTACCTCAGGGAAAAACTGTTTTTT.

This chain links TRBV27 with TRBJ2-1; 9 positions agree with TRBD2. V shed 5 bases, J shed 0 bases, and the junction held 14 bases outside the gene matches. The CDR3 is 19 amino acids. CDR1 and CDR2 from the germline V gene are MNHEY and SMNVEV (reference sequence). CDR3 in DNA: TGTGCCAGCAGTCCAGACAGGGATGGGCGGGAGGGCTCCTACAATGAGCAGTTCTTC. Residues: CASSPDRDGREGSYNEQFF.

This clone appeared a single time. CDR3 in amino acids: CATSETGTGASGELFF. In DNA form, the CDR3 reads TGTGCCACCAGTGAAACCGGGACAGGAGCCTCCGGGGAGCTGTTTTTT. The chain joins TRBV24-1 to TRBJ2-2; 8 bases are shared with TRBD1. V was pared by 4 bases and J by 6 bases, with 9 bases of the junction left unmatched. Germline loops: CDR1 KGHDR, CDR2 SFDVKD. The CDR3 is made up of 16 amino acids.